One and the same sample provided the 14 T cell receptor beta chains below, sequenced in a study of OX40 agonist ivuxolimab in advanced cancers. Library preparation employed the immunoSEQ multiplex PCR assay. Sourced from immuneACCESS, this table was stored by TCRdb with only in-frame sequences that have V and J called. A share of the clones is absent; for the studies checked, an unresolved V gene accounts for under half, and the remainder has no known explanation. The sample records fewer than 75,000 clones, approximately 87% of which are singletons. 4% of the sample belongs to the ten largest clones. The specimen was CD4+ or CD8+ T cells sorted from blood, collected in a trial of the OX40 agonist ivuxolimab. The source is an adult with an advanced solid tumor such as melanoma, head and neck, liver or kidney cancer.

This clone has only one observation. The gene calls are TRBV30 and TRBJ1-5, with D possibly being TRBD1 (5 bases). V lost 5 bases and J 5 bases, leaving 13 bases between the germline ends. The CDR3 sequence is 13 residues long. CDR1 and CDR2 (germline): GTSNPN, SVGIG (reference sequence). The DNA for the CDR3 is TGTGCCTGGGCGCCCGGGGGGTATCAGCCCCAGCATTTT. Translation: CAWAPGGYQPQHF.

This clone was seen more than once but under ten times. This chain connects TRBV27 to TRBJ1-6; the match to TRBD1 covers 8 bases. The CDR3 sequence is 15 residues long. Germline CDR1 MNHEY, CDR2 SMNVEV (reference sequence). Trimming took 2 bases from V and 11 from J; bases not matched to a gene: 8. The CDR3 DNA reads TGTGCCAGCAGTTTAGTGGCAGGGGGCCGGACACCCCTCCACTTT. This sequence encodes CASSLVAGGRTPLHF.

The chain links TRBV19 to TRBJ2-7; 8 bases are a match to TRBD1. CDR1 and CDR2 from the germline V gene are LNHDA and SQIVND (reference sequence). V lost 5 bases, J lost 6 bases, and 9 bases stayed unmatched. This CDR3 has 14 residues. The CDR3 nucleotides are TGTGCCAGTAGTCCAGGACAGGGTGAGTCCGAGCAGTACTTC. It specifies CASSPGQGESEQYF.

This chain uses TRBV18 with TRBJ1-2, with D perhaps matching TRBD1 (6 bases). V was shortened by 3 bases and J by 2 bases, with 13 bases between the two germline ends. This CDR3 comprises 15 residues. Germline CDR1 KGHSH, CDR2 LQKENI. CDR3 protein: CASSPQSDRNYGYTF. The DNA for the CDR3 is TGTGCCAGCTCACCGCAATCGGACAGAAACTATGGCTACACCTTC.

The chain has TRBV29-1 and TRBJ1-3; D might be TRBD1 (6 bases). Trimming took 5 bases from V and 1 from J, leaving 6 bases between them. Germline loops: CDR1 SQVTM, CDR2 ANQGSEA. The CDR3 length is 12 residues. The CDR3 DNA follows: TGCAGCGTTCAGGGGTCTGGAAACACCATATATTTT. As protein: CSVQGSGNTIYF.

The genes are TRBV28 and TRBJ2-7, with TRBD2 matching 8 bases. Germline V gives CDR1 MDHEN, CDR2 SYDVKM. V dropped 4 bases and J dropped 3; count of bases not matched to a gene: 11. This CDR3 comprises 16 residues. The CDR3 loop is CASSSPGGGNFYEQYF. The CDR3 DNA is TGTGCCAGCAGTTCCCCCGGGGGGGGAAATTTCTACGAGCAGTACTTC.

This clone was recorded once. J is TRBJ2-3 and V is TRBV29-1; the match to TRBD2 covers 11 bases. V trimming: 8 bases; J trimming: 4 bases; junction bases outside the gene matches: 8. CDR1 and CDR2 from the germline V gene are SQVTM and ANQGSEA. The CDR3 extends over 14 amino acids. This CDR3 reads CSSRGTSGADTQYF. CDR3 in DNA: TGCAGCTCCAGAGGGACTAGCGGTGCAGATACGCAGTATTTT.

V and J are TRBV29-1 and TRBJ2-3; D may be TRBD2 (5 bases). This CDR3 has 13 amino acids. Germline CDR1 is SQVTM and CDR2 is ANQGSEA. The V gene lost 7 bases and the J gene lost 1 base, with 12 bases spanning the gap. The CDR3 DNA follows: TGCAGCGACCGGGAAGTCCGCACAGATACGCAGTATTTT. The encoded protein is CSDREVRTDTQYF.

V usage is TRBV6-1 and J usage is TRBJ1-1; 9 nucleotides agree with TRBD1. CDR1 and CDR2 from the germline V gene are MNHNS and SASEGT. Trimming took 4 bases from V and 0 from J; bases not matched to a gene: 3. This CDR3 has 15 amino acids. The CDR3 DNA reads TGTGCCAGCAGTGGGGACAGGGAAATGAACACTGAAGCTTTCTTT. Translating gives CASSGDREMNTEAFF.

The genes are TRBV14 and TRBJ2-1; D is ambiguous. From germline, CDR1 is SGHDN and CDR2 FVKESK. The ends were cut back, 4 bases at V and 8 bases at J, with 9 bases in the middle. The CDR3 extends over 12 amino acids. CDR3 loop: CASSPLGYEQFF. The CDR3 nucleotides read TGTGCCAGCAGCCCATTGGGCTATGAGCAGTTCTTC.

This sequence joins TRBV2 and TRBJ2-2, with TRBD2 matching 8 bases. The V gene end was trimmed by 3 bases and the J gene end by 0 bases; junction bases not matched to a gene: 9. This CDR3 comprises 18 residues. Per germline, CDR1 SNHLY and CDR2 FYNNEI. The CDR3: CASSEVGLAAANTGELFF. CDR3 bases: TGTGCCAGCAGTGAGGTAGGACTAGCAGCCGCGAACACCGGGGAGCTGTTTTTT.

The chain couples TRBV2 to TRBJ1-5; D not certain. This CDR3 is 13 amino acids long. Per germline, CDR1 SNHLY and CDR2 FYNNEI. Trimming left V 5 bases short and J 4 bases short, with 9 bases between. The CDR3 loop reads CASSTQENQPQHF. CDR3 nucleotide sequence: TGTGCCAGCAGTACTCAGGAAAATCAGCCCCAGCATTTT.

The chain is built from TRBV5-1 and TRBJ1-3; 7 nucleotides match TRBD1. From germline, CDR1 is SGHRS and CDR2 YFSETQ. The CDR3 contains 14 residues. V lost 0 bases, J lost 8 bases, and 5 bases stayed unmatched. In nucleotides, the CDR3 is TGCGCCAGCAGCTTGGGAGACAGGGTTGACACCATATATTTT. It specifies CASSLGDRVDTIYF.

The chain links TRBV9 to TRBJ2-5; D might be TRBD2 (6 bases). In germline, CDR1 is SGDLS, CDR2 YYNGEE. V was clipped by 0 bases and J by 4 bases, with 10 bases between them. The CDR3 sequence is 14 residues long. CDR3 sequence (DNA): TGTGCCAGCAGCGTAGGTAATAGCGGAGAGACCCAGTACTTC. This encodes CASSVGNSGETQYF.